This TCR beta chain was identified during a study of blood T cell repertoires in COVID-19. Study as a whole: PBMCs, B-cell-depleted T cells, or T cells were the source of the cDNA or gDNA that made up the material.

Methods used by the authors: Cell counts per sample came from amplifying reference gene primers. Data came from immunoSEQ multiplex PCR; TCRdb stores just in-frame clones and leaves some out. The V and J calls and clone size are taken from that table; D and trimming were inferred from the DNA. The table records 87,000 or so clones, roughly 86% of them present only once. V gave up 3 bases and J gave up 4 bases, with 7 bases separating them. This CDR3 has 13 amino acids. Looked up from germline, CDR1 is SGHTA and CDR2 is FQGNSA. Material: peripheral blood. The V gene is TRBV7-2, the J gene TRBJ2-1; D remains ambiguous. The clonotype comes from a woman aged 80 or over in a cohort sampled during active or convalescent COVID-19. The CDR3 protein is CASSFGAYNEQFF. CDR3 DNA: TGTGCCAGCAGCTTTGGAGCTTACAATGAGCAGTTCTTC.